This is a list of T cell receptor beta chains from one sample in a study of blood T cell repertoires in COVID-19. Using immunoSEQ multiplex PCR, the repertoire was profiled, and TCRdb retains in-frame clones only, with some absent. The table shows 250,000 to 350,000 clones, with 88% occurring only once. Sequencing was done on a sample of peripheral blood. The receptors come from a woman in her thirties with COVID-19, enrolled during active disease. Both conserved end residues are part of each CDR3. D genes are given only for firm matches. Some rows have no size entry. The others give once, few or many, or a class for an expanded clone.

V: TRBV6-6; J: TRBJ2-7; D: .; size: few; CDR3: CASSQGGTQYF; DNA: TGTGCCAGCAGTCAGGGAGGAACGCAGTACTTC
V: TRBV7-2; J: TRBJ1-4; D: .; size: .; CDR3: CASSYRQANEKLFF; DNA: TGTGCCAGCAGTTACCGACAGGCTAATGAAAAACTGTTTTTT
V: TRBV27; J: TRBJ1-2; D: TRBD1; size: .; CDR3: CASSRAGTASNYGYTF; DNA: TGTGCCAGCAGTCGAGCCGGGACAGCATCTAACTATGGCTACACCTTC
V: TRBV4-3; J: TRBJ2-5; D: TRBD2; size: .; CDR3: CASSPKLAGGETQYF; DNA: TGCGCCAGCAGCCCTAAACTAGCGGGAGGAGAGACCCAGTACTTC
V: TRBV5-1; J: TRBJ2-3; D: .; size: few; CDR3: CASSPRSTQPGTDTQYF; DNA: TGCGCCAGCAGCCCCCGTTCGACGCAACCAGGTACAGATACGCAGTATTTT
V: TRBV3-1/TRBV3-2; J: TRBJ1-1; D: TRBD1; size: .; CDR3: CASSLTGHSTEAFF; DNA: TGTGCCAGCAGCCTGACAGGGCACAGCACTGAAGCTTTCTTT
V: TRBV7-2; J: TRBJ1-6; D: TRBD1; size: few; CDR3: CASSLAPGQLNSPLHF; DNA: TGTGCCAGCAGCTTAGCCCCGGGACAGCTTAATTCACCCCTCCACTTT
V: TRBV6-4; J: TRBJ1-1; D: .; size: .; CDR3: CASITGSRDTEAFF; DNA: TGTGCCAGCATTACAGGGTCCAGGGACACTGAAGCTTTCTTT
V: TRBV30; J: TRBJ1-2; D: TRBD1; size: .; CDR3: CAWDRTGANYGYTF; DNA: TGTGCCTGGGATCGGACAGGAGCTAACTATGGCTACACCTTC
V: TRBV7-2; J: TRBJ1-4; D: .; size: .; CDR3: CASSGGGTNEKLFF; DNA: TGTGCCAGCAGCGGCGGCGGGACTAATGAAAAACTGTTTTTT
V: TRBV6-6; J: TRBJ2-7; D: TRBD1; size: .; CDR3: CASSFGTETSVDEQYF; DNA: TGTGCCAGCAGTTTCGGGACAGAGACAAGTGTCGACGAGCAGTACTTC
V: TRBV9; J: TRBJ2-1; D: .; size: .; CDR3: CASSVVGDPLNEQFF; DNA: TGTGCCAGCAGCGTAGTGGGAGACCCTCTAAATGAGCAGTTCTTC
V: TRBV6-2/TRBV6-3; J: TRBJ2-7; D: TRBD1; size: .; CDR3: CASSSGTGGEQYF; DNA: TGTGCCAGCAGCTCCGGGACAGGGGGCGAGCAGTACTTC
V: TRBV27; J: TRBJ1-2; D: .; size: .; CDR3: CASSFARGVDYGYTF; DNA: TGTGCCAGCAGTTTTGCCAGGGGAGTGGACTATGGCTACACCTTC
V: TRBV7-3; J: TRBJ2-3; D: TRBD2; size: .; CDR3: CASSLPGGGPDTQYF; DNA: TGTGCCAGCAGCTTACCGGGAGGCGGCCCAGATACGCAGTATTTT
V: TRBV9; J: TRBJ2-7; D: TRBD2; size: .; CDR3: CASSTSTSGSIYEQYF; DNA: TGTGCCAGCAGCACTTCGACTAGCGGGAGTATCTACGAGCAGTACTTC
V: TRBV5-1; J: TRBJ2-7; D: TRBD1; size: few; CDR3: CASSLGQGAYEQYF; DNA: TGCGCCAGCAGCTTGGGACAGGGGGCCTACGAGCAGTACTTC
V: TRBV5-4; J: TRBJ2-2; D: .; size: .; CDR3: CASSLAGTPRAGELFF; DNA: TGTGCCAGCAGCTTGGCCGGGACACCAAGGGCCGGGGAGCTGTTTTTT
V: TRBV20-1; J: TRBJ2-3; D: TRBD2; size: .; CDR3: CSASATSGSGTDTQYF; DNA: TGCAGTGCTAGTGCGACTAGCGGGAGTGGAACAGATACGCAGTATTTT
V: TRBV7-9; J: TRBJ2-7; D: TRBD1; size: .; CDR3: CASSRDRGTYEQYF; DNA: TGTGCCAGCAGCCGCGACAGGGGGACCTACGAGCAGTACTTC
V: TRBV5-1; J: TRBJ2-5; D: .; size: .; CDR3: CASSFDGSGETQYF; DNA: TGCGCCAGCAGCTTTGACGGTTCGGGAGAGACCCAGTACTTC
V: TRBV7-3; J: TRBJ2-7; D: TRBD1; size: .; CDR3: CASSPQGGTGMDEQYF; DNA: TGTGCCAGCAGCCCCCAGGGCGGGACAGGGATGGACGAGCAGTACTTC